Following are 21 T cell receptor beta chains from one sample sequenced in a study of T cell responses to AZD1222 COVID-19 vaccine. Some clones are missing from TCRdb's copy, which holds only in-frame ones; the method was immunoSEQ multiplex PCR. The table shows tens of thousands of clones, with roughly 84% occurring only once. The specimen was peripheral blood, collected on day 0 of AZD1222 vaccination. The receptors shown here come from an adult in good health.

This clone has just a few counts. For the CDR3, the DNA is TGTGCCTGGAGTTTGGGAACTGGAAACACCATATATTTT. Protein sequence: CAWSLGTGNTIYF. The V gene is TRBV30, the J gene TRBJ1-3; no clear D gene. This CDR3 contains 13 residues. Germline lookup yields CDR1 GTSNPN and CDR2 SVGIG (reference sequence). The V end was cut by 2 bases, the J end by 2 bases, with 7 bases between.

The chain carries TRBV6-5 and TRBJ1-1; 7 bases align to TRBD1. Per the germline V gene, CDR1 is MNHEY and CDR2 is SVGAGI. This CDR3 has 13 amino acids. J gave up 5 bases and V 7 bases, and 7 bases lay outside the gene matches. The CDR3 region has the DNA TGTGCCAGCACTTTACAGGGACAGACTGAAGCTTTCTTT. This encodes CASTLQGQTEAFF.

The table lists this clone with a count of one. V is TRBV6-2 or TRBV6-3 and J is TRBJ1-1, with a possible D match to TRBD1 (6 bases). Germline CDR1 and CDR2: MNHEY and SVGEGT. This CDR3 has 15 residues. The ends were cut back, 4 bases at V and 0 bases at J, with 12 bases in the middle. Here the CDR3 DNA reads TGTGCCAGCAGTTTCAGGGGACCAATGAACACTGAAGCTTTCTTT. It yields the protein CASSFRGPMNTEAFF.

The chain links TRBV19 to TRBJ1-1, with TRBD1 matching over 8 bases. The CDR3 length is 16 residues. Germline V gene data show CDR1 as LNHDA and CDR2 as SQIVND (reference sequence). J was trimmed by 6 bases and V by 3 bases; bases with no gene match: 12. The CDR3 DNA follows: TGTGCCAGTAGTATGATTGGACAGGGCAAGGGTCCTGAAGCTTTCTTT. Translating gives CASSMIGQGKGPEAFF. The full variable domain, in which reference TRBV19 and TRBJ1-1 provide the parts outside the CDR3, is DGGITQSPKYLFRKEGQNVTLSCEQNLNHDAMYWYRQDPGQGLRLIYYSQIVNDFQKGDIAEGYSVSREKKESFPLTVTSAQKNPTAFYLCASSMIGQGKGPEAFFGQGTRLTVV.

In DNA form, the CDR3 reads TGTGCCAGCAGTGTCGGGGAATTCCGCGAGCAGTACTTC. The encoded protein is CASSVGEFREQYF. This rearrangement joins TRBV2 to TRBJ2-7; D is perhaps TRBD2 (5 bases). Between the trimmed V and J ends, which lost 4 bases and 6 bases, there was a span of 13 bases. From germline, CDR1 is SNHLY and CDR2 FYNNEI. CDR3 length: 13 amino acids.

The chain combines TRBV7-9 with TRBJ2-2; D unresolved. V dropped 3 bases and J dropped 6 bases, with 5 bases sitting between them. The CDR3 length is 12 residues. Germline V lookup: CDR1 SEHNR, CDR2 FQNEAQ (reference sequence). CDR3 DNA: TGTGCCAGCAGCTTTATCTCCGGGGAGCTGTTTTTT. Translated, it gives CASSFISGELFF.

The table lists this clone with a few counts. V usage is TRBV11-2 and J usage is TRBJ1-2; the D gene is possibly TRBD1 (6 bases). V was pared by 7 bases and J by 4 bases, with 13 bases between. The CDR3 covers 13 residues. Germline V lookup: CDR1 SGHAT, CDR2 FQNNGV. The CDR3 loop is CASTSGRGYGYTF. CDR3 sequence (DNA): TGTGCCAGCACCTCGGGCAGGGGCTATGGCTACACCTTC.

The V gene is TRBV28, the J gene TRBJ1-5; possible D gene TRBD1, 5 bases. The germline V and J ends were trimmed by 7 bases and 5 bases, with 18 bases remaining between them. This CDR3 region has 15 residues. Per the germline V gene, CDR1 is MDHEN and CDR2 is SYDVKM. CDR3 nucleotide sequence: TGTGCCAGCATCCCGGGGGGAAGGGGCGATCAGCCCCAGCATTTT. It yields the protein CASIPGGRGDQPQHF. The whole variable domain, filled in from reference TRBV28 and TRBJ1-5, reads DVKVTQSSRYLVKRTGEKVFLECVQDMDHENMFWYRQDPGLGLRLIYFSYDVKMKEKGDIPEGYSVSREKKERFSLILESASTNQTSMYLCASIPGGRGDQPQHFGDGTRLSIL.

The gene calls are TRBV4-2 and TRBJ2-7, with unresolved D. V was shortened by 1 base and J by 0 bases, with 10 bases between the two germline ends. Germline lookup yields CDR1 LGHNA and CDR2 YNFKEQ. The CDR3 has 15 residues. The CDR3 region has the DNA TGTGCCAGCAGCCAAGCCAGCCCTAGCTCCTACGAGCAGTACTTC. It codes for CASSQASPSSYEQYF.

The genes are TRBV25-1 and TRBJ1-1; D uncertain. Looked up from germline, CDR1 is MGHDK and CDR2 is SYGVNS. V was shortened by 4 bases and J by 8 bases, with 11 bases between the two germline ends. The CDR3 runs 12 residues. This CDR3 is CASSGPQPEAFF. The DNA of the CDR3 is TGTGCCAGCAGTGGACCCCAGCCCGAAGCTTTCTTT.

V gene TRBV19 combines with J gene TRBJ2-7, with D possibly matching TRBD1 (6 bases). From germline, CDR1 is LNHDA and CDR2 SQIVND (reference sequence). CDR3 length equals 15 residues. Trimming removed 8 bases at V and 2 bases at J, with 19 bases between. CDR3 DNA: TGTGCCAGTTCTATTTCGTGGACAGTTCCCTACGAGCAGTACTTC. The encoded protein is CASSISWTVPYEQYF.

The gene calls are TRBV5-1 and TRBJ2-1; 7 bases match TRBD2. V lost 1 base and J lost 7; bases outside the gene matches: 5. Germline CDR1 reads SGHRS; CDR2 reads YFSETQ. This CDR3 comprises 14 residues. The CDR3 region has the DNA TGCGCCAGCAGCTTGAGCGGGGATACAAATGAGCAGTTCTTC. Translated: CASSLSGDTNEQFF. Variable domain in full (rest from reference TRBV5-1 and TRBJ2-1): KAGVTQTPRYLIKTRGQQVTLSCSPISGHRSVSWYQQTPGQGLQFLFEYFSETQRNKGNFPGRFSGRQFSNSRSEMNVSTLELGDSALYLCASSLSGDTNEQFFGPGTRLTVL.

The genes are TRBV4-1 and TRBJ1-1; 7 nucleotides align to TRBD1. Germline loops: CDR1 MGHRA, CDR2 YSYEKL. The CDR3 totals 16 residues. V lost 1 base to trimming and J lost 10 bases; unmatched junction nucleotides: 15. The CDR3 is CASSQGRQGVPLGAFF. CDR3 sequence (DNA): TGCGCCAGCAGCCAAGGACGGCAGGGGGTACCCCTGGGAGCTTTCTTT.

The rearrangement joins TRBV6-1 to TRBJ1-2, with a tentative D call TRBD1 (5 bases). The length of the CDR3 is 14 residues. Deletions cut 1 base from V and 7 bases from J, with 13 bases between. Germline V gene sequence: CDR1 MNHNS, CDR2 SASEGT. The CDR3 loop reads CASSEVARVGGYTF. The CDR3 DNA sequence: TGTGCCAGCAGTGAAGTCGCCAGGGTGGGTGGCTACACCTTC.

J is TRBJ1-2 and V is TRBV7-2, with TRBD1 identical over 7 bases. Losses at the gene ends were 2 bases for V and 8 bases for J; bases not matched to a gene: 8. This CDR3 contains 14 residues. The germline CDR1 and CDR2 sequences are SGHTA and FQGNSA. In DNA form, the CDR3 reads TGTGCCAGCAGCTTAATGACAGGGTCTAAGGGCTACACCTTC. Protein: CASSLMTGSKGYTF.

The V gene is TRBV6-5, the J gene TRBJ1-6; 10 positions agree with TRBD1. V was pared by 7 bases and J by 12 bases, with 12 bases of the junction left unmatched. Germline V gives CDR1 MNHEY, CDR2 SVGAGI. The CDR3 has 15 residues. The CDR3 DNA is TGTGCCAGCACCGTCTCGACAGGGGGCTGGGGACCCCTCCACTTT. This translates into CASTVSTGGWGPLHF.

The V and J genes are TRBV4-2 and TRBJ2-7; a weak D match, TRBD1 (5 bases). This CDR3 is 15 amino acids long. The germline CDR1 and CDR2 sequences are LGHNA and YNFKEQ. V was shortened by 4 bases and J by 0 bases, with 13 bases between the two germline ends. CDR3 in amino acids: CASSPRGQSSYEQYF. The CDR3 region has the DNA TGTGCCAGCAGCCCAAGGGGCCAAAGCTCCTACGAGCAGTACTTC.

The CDR3 loop is CASRLGQGSGYTF. Here the CDR3 DNA reads TGTGCCAGCAGATTAGGACAGGGGAGCGGCTACACCTTC. The chain combines TRBV6-5 with TRBJ1-2; 9 bases align to TRBD1. The ends lost 6 bases at V and 8 bases at J; junction bases unmatched: 7. The CDR3 is 13 amino acids. Germline V lookup: CDR1 MNHEY, CDR2 SVGAGI.

The V gene is TRBV28, the J gene TRBJ1-5, with TRBD1 as a possible D gene (6 bases). V dropped 5 bases and J dropped 5 bases, with 13 bases sitting between them. The germline V gene has CDR1 MDHEN and CDR2 SYDVKM. This CDR3 has 14 amino acids. The CDR3 sequence: CASSPRGADQPQHF. In DNA, the CDR3 is TGTGCCAGCAGTCCCCGGGGGGCAGATCAGCCCCAGCATTTT.

The J gene is TRBJ1-1, the V gene TRBV19; TRBD1 might be the D (5 bases). Between the trimmed V and J ends, which lost 10 bases and 0 bases, there was a span of 21 bases. Germline V lookup: CDR1 LNHDA, CDR2 SQIVND (reference sequence). This CDR3 is built from 16 residues. CDR3 DNA: TGTGCCACCTTACCCGGGGGACGGTACATGAACACTGAAGCTTTCTTT. It specifies CATLPGGRYMNTEAFF.

This clone occurred once. The rearrangement links TRBV7-8 to TRBJ1-1; 7 nucleotides align to TRBD1. CDR1 SGHVS and CDR2 FQNEAQ come from the germline V gene. The V segment lost 5 bases and the J segment 3 bases; nucleotides outside the gene matches: 12. CDR3 length: 16 amino acids. Here the CDR3 DNA reads TGTGCCAGCAGCCAAACAGGGGTCCCCCTTCACACTGAAGCTTTCTTT. Translation gives CASSQTGVPLHTEAFF.